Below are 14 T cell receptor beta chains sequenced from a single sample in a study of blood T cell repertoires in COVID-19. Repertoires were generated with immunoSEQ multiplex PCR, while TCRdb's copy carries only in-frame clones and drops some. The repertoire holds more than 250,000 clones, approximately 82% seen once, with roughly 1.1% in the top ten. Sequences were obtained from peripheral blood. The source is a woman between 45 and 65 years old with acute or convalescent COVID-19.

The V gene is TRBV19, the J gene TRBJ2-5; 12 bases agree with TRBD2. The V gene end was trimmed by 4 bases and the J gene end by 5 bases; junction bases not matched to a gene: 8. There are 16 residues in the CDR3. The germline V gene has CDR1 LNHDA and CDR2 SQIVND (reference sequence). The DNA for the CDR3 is TGTGCCAGTAGTAAGCTAGCGGGGGGGCAGGGGGAGACCCAGTACTTC. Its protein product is CASSKLAGGQGETQYF.

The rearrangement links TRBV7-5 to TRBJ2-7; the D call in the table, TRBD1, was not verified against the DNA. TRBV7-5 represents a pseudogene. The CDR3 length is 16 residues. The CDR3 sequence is CARSLAVAGAFREQYF. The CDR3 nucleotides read TGTGCCAGAAGCTTAGCAGTTGCAGGGGCCTTTCGCGAGCAGTACTTC.

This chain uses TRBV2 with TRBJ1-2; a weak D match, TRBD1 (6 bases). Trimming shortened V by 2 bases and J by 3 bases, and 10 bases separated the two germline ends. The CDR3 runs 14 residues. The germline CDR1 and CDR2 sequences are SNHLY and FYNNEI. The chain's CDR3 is CASSEQGGDYGYTF. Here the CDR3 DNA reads TGTGCCAGCAGTGAACAAGGGGGGGACTATGGCTACACCTTC.

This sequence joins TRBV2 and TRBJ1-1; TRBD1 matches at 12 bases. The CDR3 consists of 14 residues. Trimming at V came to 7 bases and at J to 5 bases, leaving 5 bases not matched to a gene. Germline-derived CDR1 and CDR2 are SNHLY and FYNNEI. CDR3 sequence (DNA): TGTGCCAGCACCGGGACAGGGGGCGTAACTGAAGCTTTCTTT. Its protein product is CASTGTGGVTEAFF.

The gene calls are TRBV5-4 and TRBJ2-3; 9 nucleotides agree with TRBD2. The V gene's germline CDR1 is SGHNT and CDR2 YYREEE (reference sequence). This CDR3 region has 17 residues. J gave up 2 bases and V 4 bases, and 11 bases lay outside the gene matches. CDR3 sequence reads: CASSLLSGGTFTDTQYF. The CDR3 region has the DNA TGTGCCAGCAGCCTCCTGAGCGGGGGGACGTTCACAGATACGCAGTATTTT.

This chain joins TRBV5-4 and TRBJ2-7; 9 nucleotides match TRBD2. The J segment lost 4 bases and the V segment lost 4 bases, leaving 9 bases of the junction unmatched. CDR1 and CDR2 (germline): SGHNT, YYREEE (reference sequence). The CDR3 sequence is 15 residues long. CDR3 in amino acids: CASSPGAGGPYEQYF. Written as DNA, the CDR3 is TGTGCCAGCAGCCCCGGCGCGGGAGGGCCATACGAGCAGTACTTC.

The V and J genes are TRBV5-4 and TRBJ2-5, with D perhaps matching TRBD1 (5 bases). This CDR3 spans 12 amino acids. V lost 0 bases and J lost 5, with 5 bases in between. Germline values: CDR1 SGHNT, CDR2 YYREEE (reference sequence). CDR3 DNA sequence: TGTGCCAGCAGCTTGGACAGGGAGACCCAGTACTTC. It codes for CASSLDRETQYF.

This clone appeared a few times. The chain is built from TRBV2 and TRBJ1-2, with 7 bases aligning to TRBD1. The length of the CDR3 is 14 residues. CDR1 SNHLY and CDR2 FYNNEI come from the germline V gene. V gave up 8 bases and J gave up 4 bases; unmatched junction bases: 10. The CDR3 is CASAQPGQPYGYTF. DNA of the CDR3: TGTGCCAGCGCCCAGCCGGGACAGCCCTATGGCTACACCTTC.

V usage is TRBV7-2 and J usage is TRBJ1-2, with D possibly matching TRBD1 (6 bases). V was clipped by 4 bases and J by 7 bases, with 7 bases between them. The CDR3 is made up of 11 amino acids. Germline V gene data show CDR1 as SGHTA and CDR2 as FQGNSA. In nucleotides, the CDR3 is TGTGCCAGCAGCTGGGGGCTTGGCTACACCTTC. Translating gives CASSWGLGYTF.

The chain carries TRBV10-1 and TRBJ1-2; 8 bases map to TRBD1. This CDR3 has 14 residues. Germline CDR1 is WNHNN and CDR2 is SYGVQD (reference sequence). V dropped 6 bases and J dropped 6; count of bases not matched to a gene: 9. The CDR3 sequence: CASSSGTGINGYTF. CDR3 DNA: TGCGCCAGCAGCTCCGGGACAGGTATTAATGGCTACACCTTC.

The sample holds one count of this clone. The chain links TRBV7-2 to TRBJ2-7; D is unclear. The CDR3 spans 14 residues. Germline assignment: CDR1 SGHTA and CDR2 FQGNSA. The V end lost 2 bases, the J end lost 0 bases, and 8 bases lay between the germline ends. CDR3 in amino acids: CASSLQGDSYEQYF. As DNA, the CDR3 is TGTGCCAGCAGCTTACAAGGAGACTCCTACGAGCAGTACTTC.

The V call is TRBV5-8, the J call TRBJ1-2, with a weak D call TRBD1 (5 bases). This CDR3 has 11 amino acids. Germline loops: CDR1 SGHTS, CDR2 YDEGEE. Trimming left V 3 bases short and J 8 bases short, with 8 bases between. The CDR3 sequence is CASSSWGGYTF. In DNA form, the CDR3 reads TGTGCCAGCAGCTCGTGGGGCGGCTACACCTTC. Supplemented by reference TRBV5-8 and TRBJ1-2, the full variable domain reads EAGVTQSPTHLIKTRGQQATLRCSPISGHTSVYWYQQALGLGLQFLLWYDEGEERNRGNFPPRFSGRQFPNYSSELNVNALELEDSALYLCASSSWGGYTFGSGTRLTVV.

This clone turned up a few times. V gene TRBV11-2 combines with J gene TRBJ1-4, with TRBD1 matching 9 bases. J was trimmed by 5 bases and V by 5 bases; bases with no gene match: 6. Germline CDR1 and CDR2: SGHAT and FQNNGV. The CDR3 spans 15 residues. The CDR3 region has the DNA TGTGCCAGCAGCCAGACCGGGACAGGGAATGAAAAACTGTTTTTT. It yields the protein CASSQTGTGNEKLFF.

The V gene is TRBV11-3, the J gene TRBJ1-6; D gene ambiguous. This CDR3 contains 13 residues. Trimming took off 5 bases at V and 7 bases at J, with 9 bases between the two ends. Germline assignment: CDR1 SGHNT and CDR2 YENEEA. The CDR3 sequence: CASSLGSNSPLHF. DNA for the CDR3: TGTGCCAGCAGCCTCGGGTCAAATTCACCCCTCCACTTT.